This TCR beta chain was sequenced in a study of technical replicates of blood from a handful of donors (TCRdb year 2017). About this clone itself: This clone's antigen is unknown. The sample holds no much larger clone one base away, and base qualities are not on file.

Preparation of the library involved the immunoSEQ multiplex PCR assay. The clones in this table, taken by TCRdb from immuneACCESS, are in-frame only. Not every clone is retained; where verified, under half of the shortfall comes from an unresolved V gene, and the cause of the rest is unknown. The sample records around 84,000 clones, around 97% of which are singletons. The top ten constitute over 0.15% of the sample. Compared with germline, V lacks 3 bases and J lacks 3 bases; bases without a gene match: 4. CDR1 and CDR2, looked up from the germline V gene, are SGHNT and YENEEA. Inclusive of the bounding cysteine and phenylalanine, the CDR3 is 15 residues long. The only DNA kept is the CDR3, 45 bases in frame from the first base.

The sequence is built from TRBV11-3 and TRBJ2-2; the central 7 bases match TRBD1. Sequenced material: T cells isolated from PBMCs. The TCR was taken from a human donor in good health. The DNA sequence is as follows: TGTGCCAGCAGCTTGAGGGGGCGCGACACCGGGGAGCTGTTTTTT. This encodes CASSLRGRDTGELFF.